This T cell receptor (beta chain) was recorded in a study of blood T cell repertoires in COVID-19. Study background: Researchers got acute and convalescent COVID-19 samples from the United States, Italy and Spain. In each case, the material was cDNA or gDNA derived from T cells, B-cell-depleted T cells, or PBMCs.

This clone was seen a handful of times. In germline, CDR1 is MNHEY, CDR2 SVGAGI. This CDR3 comprises 15 residues. Trimming cost V 8 bases and J 7 bases; bases outside gene matches: 14. As processed by the authors: Researchers report that nucleated cell counts were estimated from reference gene primer amplification. TCRdb's copy holds only in-frame clones and misses some; the assay was immunoSEQ multiplex PCR. V and J calls and clone size follow that table, whereas D and trimming were derived from the DNA. The sample has 200,000 to 300,000 clones, about 82% seen once. The source of this sequence is an elderly man with acute or convalescent COVID-19. The J gene is TRBJ2-1, the V gene TRBV6-5; 7 nucleotides match TRBD2. The sequencing sample was made of peripheral blood. CDR3 region: CASWEAGVVGNEQFF. The CDR3, as DNA: TGTGCCAGCTGGGAGGCGGGAGTGGTAGGGAATGAGCAGTTCTTC.